The sequence of this T cell receptor beta chain was determined in a study of cytomegalovirus exposure and HLA in healthy donors. Study outcomes and limitations: A later analysis linked a missense DCLRE1C variant to TCR beta V- and J-gene trimming. Being productive about 87% or about 30% of the time was typical of most TCR beta V segments in an earlier analysis.

Points on this clone: Its antigen is undetermined.

CDR3 length equals 15 residues. In germline, CDR1 is MNHEY, CDR2 SVGAGI. V trimming: 5 bases; J trimming: 5 bases; junction bases outside the gene matches: 8. The PCR employed 60 Vbeta primers together with 13 Jbeta primers. Sequencing used immunoSEQ multiplex PCR; TCRdb keeps in-frame clones, though not all of them. The repertoire includes roughly 130,000 clones, roughly three quarters of them detected once, and more than 1.5% sits in the top ten. The sequenced sample was PBMCs. This clonotype was obtained from a man aged 18 to 29 in good health and CMV-seronegative. The chain couples TRBV6-5 to TRBJ1-5; 8 bases match TRBD1. The DNA of the CDR3 is TGTGCCAGCAGTAAAGACAGGGGAAGAGATCAGCCCCAGCATTTT. It is translated as CASSKDRGRDQPQHF.